This T cell receptor (beta chain) is from a study of blood T cell repertoires in COVID-19 (dated by TCRdb to the early 2020s). Context from the whole study: Samples covering the acute and convalescent phases of COVID-19 were provided by collaborators in the United States, Italy and Spain. The prospective study material was composed of cDNA or gDNA derived from T cells, B-cell-depleted T cells, or PBMCs. Deeply sampled blood TCRbeta repertoires from subjects exposed to, actively infected with, or recovered from COVID-19 were included in the dataset. The repertoires were released in a freely available public database meant as a resource for research on the immune response to SARS-CoV-2. Samples came from the ongoing ImmuneRACE study (first 160 participants) plus 1,254 subjects from 6 global collaborators. Sample metadata almost always included a de-identified subject ID, COVID-19 status, age in years and sex. Where available, HLA class I and class II types were taken from metadata supplied by the sample provider and were not determined by assay-based typing.

The immunoSEQ Assay, a bias-controlled multiplex PCR, was used to amplify TCRbeta CDR3 regions from genomic DNA. The study's processing was this. Nucleated cell counts per sample were estimated from amplification of reference gene primers within the assay. Sequence reads were collapsed and filtered to measure the absolute abundance of every unique TCRbeta CDR3 rearrangement. For each sample, productive Simpson clonality was calculated as the square root of Simpson's diversity index over productive rearrangements. Imported from immuneACCESS, the table was reduced by TCRdb to in-frame sequences with V and J called. These copies leave out some clones; in studies compared against another copy, an unresolved V gene accounts for under half, and the cause of the remainder is not known. V, J and clone size derive from that table, while D and trimming were established from the DNA sequence. Counted in this sample were around 100,000 clones; about 86% of them appeared once. The ten most abundant clones make up 1.5% to 2% of the sample.

For this clone: Its antigen is still unknown. Base qualities were left out, and no much larger clone turns up one base away.

Collaborating institutions collected whole blood in K2EDTA tubes following their own protocols. Collaborator samples were shipped for TCRbeta analysis as frozen whole blood, isolated PBMCs, or DNA extracted from either sample type. V is reduced by 5 bases and J by 6 bases, leaving a spacing of 11 bases between them. The CDR3 measures 12 amino acids from cysteine to phenylalanine. The sequence is cut down to CDR3 DNA, 36 bases in frame from base 1. CDR1 and CDR2 (MNHEY, SVGEGT) derive from the germline V gene. The full study reports these points: How much clinical and demographic metadata was included differed by source and by participant, and the metadata was provided uncurated.

The sequence links TRBV6-2 or TRBV6-3 to TRBJ2-7; D gene: possibly TRBD2, on 5 matching bases. The clonotype comes from an elderly man with acute or convalescent COVID-19. What was sequenced was peripheral blood. Here the CDR3 is given as CASSRTETEQYF. The DNA sequence is TGTGCCAGCAGTCGGACTGAGACCGAGCAGTACTTC.